The 3 T cell receptor beta chains below were found in one sample sequenced in a study of OX40 agonist ivuxolimab in advanced cancers. The protocol was immunoSEQ multiplex PCR, while the TCRdb copy is restricted to in-frame clones and leaves out a portion. This table holds around 82,000 clones, about 86% found once. The material sequenced was CD4+ or CD8+ T cells sorted from blood, taken in a trial of the OX40 agonist ivuxolimab. Every receptor here comes from an adult with an advanced solid tumor such as melanoma, head and neck, liver or kidney cancer.

This clone was seen a single time. The rearrangement links TRBV4-3 to TRBJ2-1; 9 nucleotides match TRBD2. The V gene's germline CDR1 is LGHNA and CDR2 YSLEER. J lost 2 bases, V lost 3 bases, and 8 bases had no gene match. The CDR3 runs to 17 residues. The CDR3: CASSHTPGLATYNEQFF. The CDR3 nucleotides read TGCGCCAGCAGCCACACACCGGGACTAGCAACCTACAATGAGCAGTTCTTC.

The V gene is TRBV7-9, the J gene TRBJ2-3; no clear D. Germline values: CDR1 SEHNR, CDR2 FQNEAQ (reference sequence). The CDR3 totals 11 residues. Trimming took 5 bases from V and 3 from J, leaving 3 bases between them. As DNA, the CDR3 is TGTGCCAGCAGCAAAACAGATACGCAGTATTTT. Translating gives CASSKTDTQYF.

The chain recombines TRBV2 with TRBJ2-2; TRBD1 matches 7 bases. This CDR3 spans 12 amino acids. V lost 6 bases, J lost 9 bases, and 4 bases stayed unmatched. Germline V gene data show CDR1 as SNHLY and CDR2 as FYNNEI. CDR3 sequence reads: CASRQGSWELFF. For the CDR3, the DNA is TGTGCCAGCAGACAGGGGTCGTGGGAGCTGTTTTTT.